This T cell receptor beta chain was captured in a study of blood T cells in healthy people across ages. Study outcomes and limitations: Observed TCR beta diversity per million T cells went down as age went up. This fall followed a roughly linear course with age.

This clonotype was seen more than once but under ten times. Antigen: not known. Primers used in a second PCR of about 7 to 12 cycles were a sample-barcoded 5' primer and a J-beta primer mix. TCRdb reanalysed the 5' RACE reads using MiXCR and keeps one entry per CDR3 protein. The sample contains under 2,000,000 distinct CDR3 sequences, around 50% of which appear only once. CDR1 and CDR2 from the germline V gene are SGHAT and FQNNGV. Trimming at V came to 4 bases and at J to 5 bases, leaving 8 bases not matched to a gene. The CDR3 has 15 residues. Sequencing was done on a sample of blood. The clonotype originates from a woman in her 40s in good health. The chain joins TRBV11-2 to TRBJ2-3, with TRBD1 identical over 8 bases. In nucleotides, the CDR3 is TGTGCCAGCAGCTATCAGGGGGCGCAGGGAGATACGCAGTATTTT. This translates into CASSYQGAQGDTQYF.